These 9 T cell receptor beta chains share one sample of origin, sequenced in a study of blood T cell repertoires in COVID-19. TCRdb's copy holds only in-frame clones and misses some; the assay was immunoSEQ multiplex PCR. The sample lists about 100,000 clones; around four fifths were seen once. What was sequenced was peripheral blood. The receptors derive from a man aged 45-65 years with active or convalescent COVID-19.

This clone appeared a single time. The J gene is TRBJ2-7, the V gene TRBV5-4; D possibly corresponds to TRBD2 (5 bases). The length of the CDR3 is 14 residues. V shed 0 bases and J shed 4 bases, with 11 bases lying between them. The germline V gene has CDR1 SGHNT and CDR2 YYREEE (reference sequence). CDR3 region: CASSLVGSGYEQYF. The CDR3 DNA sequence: TGTGCCAGCAGCTTGGTTGGGAGTGGGTACGAGCAGTACTTC.

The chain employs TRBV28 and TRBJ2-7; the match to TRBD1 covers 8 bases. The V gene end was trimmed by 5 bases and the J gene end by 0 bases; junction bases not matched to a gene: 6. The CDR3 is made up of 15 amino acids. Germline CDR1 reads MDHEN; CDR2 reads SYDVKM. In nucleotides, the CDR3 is TGTGCCAGCAGTCCCAGACAGGGGTTCTCCTACGAGCAGTACTTC. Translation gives CASSPRQGFSYEQYF.

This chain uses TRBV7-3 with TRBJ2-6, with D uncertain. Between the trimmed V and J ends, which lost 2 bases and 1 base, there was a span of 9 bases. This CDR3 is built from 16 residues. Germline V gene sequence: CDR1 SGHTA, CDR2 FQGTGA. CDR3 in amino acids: CASSLSRRSGANVLTF. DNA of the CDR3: TGTGCCAGCAGCTTATCCCGCAGGTCTGGGGCCAACGTCCTGACTTTC.

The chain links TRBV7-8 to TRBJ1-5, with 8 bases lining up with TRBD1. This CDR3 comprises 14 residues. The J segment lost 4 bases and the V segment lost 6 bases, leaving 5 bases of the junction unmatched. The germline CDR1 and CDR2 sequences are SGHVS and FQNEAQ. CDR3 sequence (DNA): TGTGCCAGCAGTAAAACAGGGGGTAATCAGCCCCAGCATTTT. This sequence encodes CASSKTGGNQPQHF.

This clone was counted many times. Written as DNA, the CDR3 is TGTGCCAGCAGTGCGGGACTAGAATCCACAGATACGCAGTATTTT. It encodes CASSAGLESTDTQYF. The chain recombines TRBV2 with TRBJ2-3; 8 nucleotides match TRBD2. Germline V gene lookup returns CDR1 SNHLY and CDR2 FYNNEI. The CDR3 totals 15 residues. V shed 4 bases, J shed 2 bases, and the junction held 5 bases outside the gene matches.

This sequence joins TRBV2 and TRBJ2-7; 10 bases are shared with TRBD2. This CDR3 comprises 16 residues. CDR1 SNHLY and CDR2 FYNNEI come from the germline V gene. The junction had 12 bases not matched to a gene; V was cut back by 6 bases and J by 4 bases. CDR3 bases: TGTGCCAGCAGCGAGGTTCTAGCGGGAGCGGGATACGAGCAGTACTTC. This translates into CASSEVLAGAGYEQYF.

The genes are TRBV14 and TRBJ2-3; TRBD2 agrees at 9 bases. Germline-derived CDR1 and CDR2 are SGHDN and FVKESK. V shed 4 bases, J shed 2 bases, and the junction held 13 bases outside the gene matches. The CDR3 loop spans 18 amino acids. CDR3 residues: CASSPLGGAGGDTDTQYF. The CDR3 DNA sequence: TGTGCCAGCAGCCCCCTAGGTGGGGCGGGAGGGGACACAGATACGCAGTATTTT.

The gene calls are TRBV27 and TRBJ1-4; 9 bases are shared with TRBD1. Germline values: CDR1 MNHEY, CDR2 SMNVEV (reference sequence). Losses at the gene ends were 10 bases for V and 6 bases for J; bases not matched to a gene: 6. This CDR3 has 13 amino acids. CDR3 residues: CATTGGPDEKLFF. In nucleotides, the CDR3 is TGTGCCACCACAGGGGGCCCAGATGAAAAACTGTTTTTT.

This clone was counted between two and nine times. The CDR3, as DNA: TGTGCCAGCAGCTTAGCAATGCAGGACTTGGGCTACACCTTC. This encodes CASSLAMQDLGYTF. V is TRBV7-9 and J is TRBJ1-2; D gene ambiguous. CDR1 and CDR2 from the germline V gene are SEHNR and FQNEAQ (reference sequence). This CDR3 contains 14 residues. V lost 0 bases and J lost 8, with 13 bases in between. The whole variable domain, filled in from reference TRBV7-9 and TRBJ1-2, reads DTGVSQNPRHKITKRGQNVTFRCDPISEHNRLYWYRQTLGQGPEFLTYFQNEAQLEKSRLLSDRFSAERPKGSFSTLEIQRTEQGDSAMYLCASSLAMQDLGYTFGSGTRLTVV.